This TCR beta chain was identified during a study of blood T cells in healthy people across ages. On this clonotype: What it binds is not known.

Sample-barcoded 5' priming and a J-beta primer mix drove a second PCR of roughly 7 to 11 cycles. TCRdb re-derived calls from the 5' RACE reads in MiXCR, one entry per CDR3 protein. The sample has some 670,000 distinct CDR3 sequences, around 50% seen once; the top ten hold about 13%. Trimming pared 10 bases from V and 0 bases from J, leaving 18 bases between. The CDR3 is 15 amino acids. Germline-derived CDR1 and CDR2 are MNHEY and SMNVEV (reference sequence). Notes on the study in general: Aged donors had fewer naive CD4+ cells and lower diversity than long-lived donors. Age advanced and TCR beta diversity per million T cells fell, roughly linearly. Estimates drawn from one million T cells were deemed to understate diversity.

The study drew donors from healthy Caucasian individuals in Russia aged roughly 6 to 90. The TCR originated in a woman older than 75 in good health. The rearrangement links TRBV27 to TRBJ1-2; unclear D gene. The sequenced sample consisted of blood. CDR3 loop: CATLPGDSTNYGYTF. The CDR3 nucleotides are TGTGCCACCCTACCCGGGGATTCAACTAACTATGGCTACACCTTC.